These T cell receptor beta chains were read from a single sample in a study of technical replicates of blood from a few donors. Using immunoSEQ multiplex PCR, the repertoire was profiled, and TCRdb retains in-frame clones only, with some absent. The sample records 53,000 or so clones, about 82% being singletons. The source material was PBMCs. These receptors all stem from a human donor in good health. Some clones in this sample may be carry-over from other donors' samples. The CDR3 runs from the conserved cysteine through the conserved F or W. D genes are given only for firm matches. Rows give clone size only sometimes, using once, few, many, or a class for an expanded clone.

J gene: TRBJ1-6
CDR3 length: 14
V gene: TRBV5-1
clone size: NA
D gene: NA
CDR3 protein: CASSLGQNNSPLHF
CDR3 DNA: TGCGCCAGCAGCTTAGGACAGAATAATTCACCCCTCCACTTT

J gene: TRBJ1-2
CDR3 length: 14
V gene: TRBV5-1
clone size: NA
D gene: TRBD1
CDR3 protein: CASRSGGKTYGYTF
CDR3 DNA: TGCGCCAGCAGGTCAGGGGGCAAGACTTATGGCTACACCTTC

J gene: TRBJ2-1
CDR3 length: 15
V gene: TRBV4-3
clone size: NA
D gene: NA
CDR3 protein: CASSQDRGPSGEQFF
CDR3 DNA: TGCGCCAGCAGCCAAGATAGGGGCCCATCAGGTGAGCAGTTCTTC

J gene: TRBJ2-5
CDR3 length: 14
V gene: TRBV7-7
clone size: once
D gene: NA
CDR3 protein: CASSLAGLGETQYF
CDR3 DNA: TGTGCCAGCAGCTTGGCAGGGCTAGGGGAGACCCAGTACTTC

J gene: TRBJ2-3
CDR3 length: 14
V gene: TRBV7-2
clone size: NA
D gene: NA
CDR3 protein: CASSRRDGTDTQYF
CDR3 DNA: TGTGCCAGCAGCCGGAGGGACGGTACAGATACGCAGTATTTT

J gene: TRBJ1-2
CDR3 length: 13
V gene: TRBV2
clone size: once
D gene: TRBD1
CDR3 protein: CASTGDRVYGYTF
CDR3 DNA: TGTGCCAGCACCGGTGACAGGGTCTATGGCTACACCTTC

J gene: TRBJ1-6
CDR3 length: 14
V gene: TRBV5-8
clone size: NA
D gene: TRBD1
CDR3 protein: CASGTANYNSPLHF
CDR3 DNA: TGTGCCAGTGGGACAGCCAACTATAATTCACCCCTCCACTTT

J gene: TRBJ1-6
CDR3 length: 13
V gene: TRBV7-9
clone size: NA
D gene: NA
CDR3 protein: CASSAQGGTPLHF
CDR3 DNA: TGTGCCAGCAGCGCACAGGGAGGGACACCCCTCCACTTT

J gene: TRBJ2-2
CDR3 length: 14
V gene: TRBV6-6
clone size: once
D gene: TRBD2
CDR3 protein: CASRAGGNTGELFF
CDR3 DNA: TGTGCCAGCAGAGCGGGGGGGAACACCGGGGAGCTGTTTTTT

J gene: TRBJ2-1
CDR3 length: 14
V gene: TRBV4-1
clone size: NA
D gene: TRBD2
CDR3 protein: CASSQPSGRYEQFF
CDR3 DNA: TGCGCCAGCAGCCAACCTAGCGGGAGGTATGAGCAGTTCTTC

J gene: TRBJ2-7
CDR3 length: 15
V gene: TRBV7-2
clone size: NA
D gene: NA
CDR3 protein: CASSLNYGGTYEQYF
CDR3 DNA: TGTGCCAGCAGCTTAAATTACGGCGGAACCTACGAGCAGTACTTC

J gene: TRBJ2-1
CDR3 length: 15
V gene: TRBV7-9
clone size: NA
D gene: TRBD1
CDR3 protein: CASSRGTGLHNEQFF
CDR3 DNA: TGTGCCAGCAGCAGGGGGACAGGGCTTCACAATGAGCAGTTCTTC

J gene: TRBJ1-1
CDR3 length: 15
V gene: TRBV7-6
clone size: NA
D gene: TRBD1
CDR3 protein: CASTDSGQGNTEAFF
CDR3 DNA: TGTGCCAGCACCGATTCCGGACAGGGGAACACTGAAGCTTTCTTT

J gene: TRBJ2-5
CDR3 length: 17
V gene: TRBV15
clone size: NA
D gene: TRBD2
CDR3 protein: CATSRPYSGGRVETQYF
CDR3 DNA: TGTGCCACCAGCAGACCCTATAGCGGGGGGAGAGTAGAGACCCAGTACTTC

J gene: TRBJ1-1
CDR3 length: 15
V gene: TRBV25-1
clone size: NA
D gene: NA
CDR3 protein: CASSDHGAGYTEAFF
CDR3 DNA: TGTGCCAGCAGTGACCACGGGGCGGGGTACACTGAAGCTTTCTTT

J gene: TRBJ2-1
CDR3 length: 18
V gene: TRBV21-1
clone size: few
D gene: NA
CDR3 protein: CASSRYRDSKSSYNEQFF
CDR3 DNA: TGTGCCAGCAGCAGATACCGGGACAGCAAGAGCTCCTACAATGAGCAGTTCTTC

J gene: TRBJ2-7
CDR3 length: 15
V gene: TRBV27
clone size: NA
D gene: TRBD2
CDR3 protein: CASRISGKGGYEQYF
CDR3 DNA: TGTGCCAGCAGGATTAGCGGGAAGGGTGGGTACGAGCAGTACTTC

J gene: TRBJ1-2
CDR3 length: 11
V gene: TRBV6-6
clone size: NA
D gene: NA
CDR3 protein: CASSRGQGYTF
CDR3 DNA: TGTGCCAGCAGTCGCGGACAGGGCTACACCTTC

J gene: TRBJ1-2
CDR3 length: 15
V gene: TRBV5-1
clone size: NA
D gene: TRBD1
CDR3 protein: CASSLAIGQGDGYTF
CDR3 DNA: TGCGCCAGCAGCTTGGCCATAGGACAGGGGGATGGCTACACCTTC

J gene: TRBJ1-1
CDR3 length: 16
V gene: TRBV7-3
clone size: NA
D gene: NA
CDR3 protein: CASSLKGTGLNTEAFF
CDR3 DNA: TGTGCCAGCAGTCTCAAAGGTACAGGGTTGAACACTGAAGCTTTCTTT

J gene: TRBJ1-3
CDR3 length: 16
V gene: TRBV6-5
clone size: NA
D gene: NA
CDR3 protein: CASSYSQANSGNTIYF
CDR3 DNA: TGTGCCAGCAGTTACTCTCAGGCCAACTCTGGAAACACCATATATTTT